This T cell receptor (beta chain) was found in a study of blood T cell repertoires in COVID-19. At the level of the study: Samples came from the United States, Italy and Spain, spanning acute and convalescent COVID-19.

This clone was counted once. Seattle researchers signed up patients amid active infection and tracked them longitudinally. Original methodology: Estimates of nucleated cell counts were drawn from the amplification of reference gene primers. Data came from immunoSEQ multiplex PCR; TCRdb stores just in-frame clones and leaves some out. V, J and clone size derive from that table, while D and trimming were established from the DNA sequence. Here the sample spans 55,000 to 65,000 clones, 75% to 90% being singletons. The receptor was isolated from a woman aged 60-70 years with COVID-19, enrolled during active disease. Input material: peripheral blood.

The CDR3 DNA is TGTGCCAGCAGCCACCTACTAGCGGGGGGGGACGCAGATACGCAGTATTTT. Amino acid sequence: CASSHLLAGGDADTQYF. V and J are TRBV3-1 (or the pseudogene TRBV3-2) and TRBJ2-3; 13 nucleotides agree with TRBD2. V was clipped by 3 bases and J by 4 bases; unmatched bases: 7. The V gene's germline CDR1 is LGHDT and CDR2 YNNKEL (reference sequence). The CDR3 contains 17 residues.